This T cell receptor beta chain was sequenced for a study of blood T cells in healthy people across ages. Study summary: Template switching caught about one barcoded beta molecule for each two T cells. Whole-study results and caveats: Samples with more naive T cells showed higher observed beta diversity.

Only one count was recorded for this clonotype. Its antigen is not known. A second PCR of roughly 7 to 11 cycles used a sample-barcoded 5' primer and a J-beta primer mix. MiXCR, applied by TCRdb to the 5' RACE reads, yields one record per CDR3 protein. The table lists about 1.4 million distinct CDR3 sequences, roughly 59% of them singletons. Germline values: CDR1 MNHEY, CDR2 SMNVEV (reference sequence). V lost 6 bases, J lost 7 bases, and 7 bases stayed unmatched. The CDR3 covers 13 residues. V and J are TRBV27 and TRBJ1-2; 8 nucleotides match TRBD1. The sequence was collected from a man aged 18 to 35 in good health. Material for sequencing was blood. CDR3 protein: CASRADTGGGYTF. The CDR3 DNA sequence: TGTGCCAGCAGGGCGGACACAGGGGGTGGCTACACCTTC.